The 22 T cell receptor beta chains listed next were all sequenced from one sample in a study of control samples from healthy donors and cancer patients (dated by TCRdb to the early 2020s). Libraries were built with the immunoSEQ multiplex PCR assay. TCRdb stores this immuneACCESS table with in-frame sequences only. Part of the clones is absent; in the studies checked, under half of the shortfall reflects unresolved V genes, and no reason is known for the rest. A total of some 120,000 clones appear in this sample, roughly 90% of them only once. The top ten clonotypes cover roughly 3.2% of the sample. Material for sequencing was blood. These receptors were taken from a man aged 50-59 years in good health.

The V and J genes are TRBV29-1 and TRBJ2-7; D remains unclear. The CDR3 sequence is 13 residues long. V dropped 2 bases and J dropped 2 bases, with 10 bases sitting between them. Germline lookup yields CDR1 SQVTM and CDR2 ANQGSEA. The CDR3 DNA reads TGCAGCGTTGAAAGGGATGCACCCTACGAGCAGTACTTC. It specifies CSVERDAPYEQYF.

This clone has more than one count but fewer than ten. The rearrangement links TRBV9 to TRBJ2-5; D gene uncertain. V dropped 6 bases and J dropped 0 bases, with 12 bases sitting between them. The length of the CDR3 is 14 residues. Germline lookup yields CDR1 SGDLS and CDR2 YYNGEE. CDR3 loop: CASTPLGDQETQYF. CDR3 coding DNA: TGTGCCAGCACCCCTTTGGGTGACCAAGAGACCCAGTACTTC. The full variable domain, its missing parts supplied by reference TRBV9 and TRBJ2-5, is DSGVTQTPKHLITATGQRVTLRCSPRSGDLSVYWYQQSLDQGLQFLIQYYNGEERAKGNILERFSAQQFPDLHSELNLSSLELGDSALYFCASTPLGDQETQYFGPGTRLLVL.

The rearrangement joins TRBV9 to TRBJ1-3; D gene uncertain. The ends were cut back, 0 bases at V and 0 bases at J, with 7 bases in the middle. Germline CDR1 reads SGDLS; CDR2 reads YYNGEE. The CDR3 extends over 15 amino acids. The CDR3 loop reads CASSVEGSSGNTIYF. CDR3 DNA: TGTGCCAGCAGCGTAGAGGGAAGCTCTGGAAACACCATATATTTT.

This chain connects TRBV19 to TRBJ1-2; the D gene is possibly TRBD1 (6 bases). Germline values: CDR1 LNHDA, CDR2 SQIVND (reference sequence). V dropped 5 bases and J dropped 1 base, with 14 bases sitting between them. The CDR3 runs 15 residues. The CDR3 DNA sequence: TGTGCCAGTAGTTTGACAGGTGGGAGTAACTATGGCTACACCTTC. It encodes CASSLTGGSNYGYTF. Together with reference TRBV19 and TRBJ1-2, the CDR3 gives the full variable domain: DGGITQSPKYLFRKEGQNVTLSCEQNLNHDAMYWYRQDPGQGLRLIYYSQIVNDFQKGDIAEGYSVSREKKESFPLTVTSAQKNPTAFYLCASSLTGGSNYGYTFGSGTRLTVV.

This rearrangement joins TRBV5-6 to TRBJ1-4; no clear D gene. The germline V gene has CDR1 SGHDT and CDR2 YYEEEE. V was cut by 0 bases and J by 0 bases, with 3 bases left in between. The CDR3 is made up of 14 amino acids. CDR3 sequence (DNA): TGTGCCAGCAGCTTGGGAACAACTAATGAAAAACTGTTTTTT. Translating it yields CASSLGTTNEKLFF. The variable domain in full, with the rest retrieved from reference TRBV5-6 and TRBJ1-4, is DAGVTQSPTHLIKTRGQQVTLRCSPKSGHDTVSWYQQALGQGPQFIFQYYEEEERQRGNFPDRFSGHQFPNYSSELNVNALLLGDSALYLCASSLGTTNEKLFFGSGTQLSVL.

The V gene is TRBV5-6, the J gene TRBJ1-1; 7 nucleotides match TRBD1. The CDR3 is 15 residues long. The ends lost 4 bases at V and 4 bases at J; junction bases unmatched: 10. Germline V lookup: CDR1 SGHDT, CDR2 YYEEEE. The CDR3 nucleotides are TGTGCCAGCAGCACCCGGACAGGTATCATCACTGAAGCTTTCTTT. It encodes CASSTRTGIITEAFF.

The gene calls are TRBV19 and TRBJ2-3, with 9 bases identical to TRBD1. In germline, CDR1 is LNHDA, CDR2 SQIVND (reference sequence). This CDR3 region has 16 residues. The ends lost 3 bases at V and 3 bases at J; junction bases unmatched: 7. CDR3 sequence: CASSISGTGSTDTQYF. The CDR3 DNA is TGTGCCAGTAGTATTTCGGGGACAGGGTCGACAGATACGCAGTATTTT.

This chain uses TRBV7-3 with TRBJ2-7, with 13 bases lining up with TRBD2. V was clipped by 5 bases and J by 2 bases; unmatched bases: 6. The germline V gene encodes CDR1 SGHTA and CDR2 FQGTGA. The CDR3 has 16 amino acids. The DNA of the CDR3 is TGTGCCAGCAGCCTCGGACTAGCGGGGGCACCCTACGAGCAGTACTTC. Protein sequence: CASSLGLAGAPYEQYF.

For the CDR3, the DNA is TGTGCCAGCAGCCAAGAAAGGGCGAACACCGGGGAGCTGTTTTTT. Amino acid sequence: CASSQERANTGELFF. This chain links TRBV3-1 (or the pseudogene TRBV3-2) with TRBJ2-2; D is unresolved. The CDR3 runs to 15 residues. Germline V gene lookup returns CDR1 LGHDT and CDR2 YNNKEL (reference sequence). V was trimmed by 0 bases and J by 0 bases, leaving 5 bases between them.

The chain employs TRBV6-1 and TRBJ1-2; TRBD1 might be the D (5 bases). The CDR3 loop spans 13 amino acids. Germline V gives CDR1 MNHNS, CDR2 SASEGT. V dropped 2 bases and J dropped 6 bases, with 10 bases sitting between them. This CDR3 reads CASSENRRNGYTF. The CDR3 DNA is TGTGCCAGCAGTGAAAACAGGAGAAATGGCTACACCTTC.

J is TRBJ1-1 and V is TRBV19; D is unclear. CDR1 LNHDA and CDR2 SQIVND come from the germline V gene (reference sequence). CDR3 size: 13 residues. V lost 2 bases and J lost 8, with 12 bases in between. CDR3 nucleotides: TGTGCCAGTAGTATATATTCCCTCGACGAAGCTTTCTTT. Amino acids: CASSIYSLDEAFF.

The CDR3 is CSASQRTGGYTF. The CDR3 region has the DNA TGCAGTGCTAGTCAACGGACGGGTGGCTACACCTTC. The chain joins TRBV20-1 to TRBJ1-2, with D uncertain. This CDR3 has 12 residues. Germline loops: CDR1 DFQATT, CDR2 SNEGSKA (reference sequence). Trimming took off 3 bases at V and 7 bases at J, with 12 bases between the two ends.

This chain links TRBV30 with TRBJ2-7; TRBD1 aligns across 8 bases. This CDR3 region has 15 residues. The J segment lost 6 bases and the V segment lost 4 bases, leaving 14 bases of the junction unmatched. The germline V gene has CDR1 GTSNPN and CDR2 SVGIG (reference sequence). The CDR3 loop is CAWIERQGLLGEQYF. Here the CDR3 DNA reads TGTGCCTGGATCGAAAGACAGGGGTTATTGGGCGAGCAGTACTTC. Supplemented by reference TRBV30 and TRBJ2-7, the full variable domain reads SQTIHQWPATLVQPVGSPLSLECTVEGTSNPNLYWYRQAAGRGLQLLFYSVGIGQISSEVPQNLSASRPQDRQFILSSKKLLLSDSGFYLCAWIERQGLLGEQYFGPGTRLTVT.

This sequence joins TRBV6-6 and TRBJ2-1; perhaps TRBD1 as D (6 bases). V lost 5 bases and J lost 7, with 18 bases in between. CDR1 is MNHNY and CDR2 is SVGAGI in the germline V gene (reference sequence). The CDR3 consists of 15 residues. CDR3 residues: CASSIQAWGRNEQFF. The CDR3 DNA reads TGTGCCAGCAGTATACAGGCGTGGGGGCGTAATGAGCAGTTCTTC.

This chain uses TRBV5-1 with TRBJ2-7, with 10 nucleotides matching TRBD1. The CDR3 runs 15 residues. CDR1 SGHRS and CDR2 YFSETQ come from the germline V gene. J gave up 4 bases and V 4 bases, and 8 bases lay outside the gene matches. The CDR3 DNA reads as TGCGCCAGCAGCCCAATCCCGGGACAGGGGTACGAGCAGTACTTC. This codes for CASSPIPGQGYEQYF.

The chain combines TRBV30 with TRBJ1-6; 9 nucleotides match TRBD1. This CDR3 is 15 amino acids long. V was pared by 5 bases and J by 5 bases, with 7 bases of the junction left unmatched. Per germline, CDR1 GTSNPN and CDR2 SVGIG (reference sequence). The CDR3 loop reads CAWAFTGGNNSPLHF. DNA of the CDR3: TGTGCCTGGGCGTTTACAGGGGGCAATAATTCACCCCTCCACTTT.

This clone was seen a handful of times. The chain carries TRBV6-5 and TRBJ2-2, with 7 bases identical to TRBD2. CDR1 is MNHEY and CDR2 is SVGAGI in the germline V gene. Trimming at V came to 7 bases and at J to 6 bases, leaving 5 bases not matched to a gene. The CDR3 has 13 residues. The CDR3 DNA follows: TGTGCCAGCAAAATTGGGAGGGCCGGGGAGCTGTTTTTT. Protein: CASKIGRAGELFF.

This chain joins TRBV11-2 and TRBJ2-7, with 7 nucleotides matching TRBD2. This CDR3 is 15 amino acids long. Germline lookup yields CDR1 SGHAT and CDR2 FQNNGV. V lost 5 bases and J lost 4; bases outside the gene matches: 11. The CDR3 sequence: CASSPSTQRGYEQYF. For the CDR3, the DNA is TGTGCCAGCAGCCCTTCCACGCAGCGGGGTTACGAGCAGTACTTC.

The chain combines TRBV28 with TRBJ1-5, with TRBD1 matching 7 bases. V dropped 5 bases and J dropped 2; count of bases not matched to a gene: 6. CDR1 and CDR2 (germline): MDHEN, SYDVKM. This CDR3 comprises 15 residues. The CDR3 DNA is TGTGCCAGCAGTCCAAGAACAGGGGGCAATCAGCCCCAGCATTTT. Translation gives CASSPRTGGNQPQHF.

A word on this clone: Other nucleotide sequences from this sample produce the same CDR3. The rearrangement joins TRBV4-1 to TRBJ1-2, with D unresolved. The ends were cut back, 2 bases at V and 4 bases at J, with 11 bases in the middle. The CDR3 sequence is 14 residues long. Germline assignment: CDR1 MGHRA and CDR2 YSYEKL. Here the CDR3 DNA reads TGCGCCAGCAGCCAACTTGACGGACCCTATGGCTACACCTTC. It translates to CASSQLDGPYGYTF.

CDR3 bases: TGTGCCAGCAGTTACTCGAAAGGTGAGCAGTTCTTC. Amino acid sequence: CASSYSKGEQFF. The V and J genes are TRBV6-2 or TRBV6-3 and TRBJ2-1; D is undetermined. The V and J ends lost 0 bases and 9 bases respectively, with 6 bases between them. The CDR3 covers 12 residues. CDR1 is MNHEY, CDR2 SVGEGT, per germline.

This chain uses TRBV10-2 with TRBJ2-7; 11 positions match TRBD1. Germline CDR1 is WSHSY and CDR2 is SAAADI. The trim removed 3 bases at V and 5 bases at J, leaving 9 bases unmatched. The CDR3 consists of 16 residues. The DNA of the CDR3 is TGCGCCAGCAGTGAAGTGTGGGACAGGGGGATCCACGAGCAGTACTTC. It yields the protein CASSEVWDRGIHEQYF.